These 18 T cell receptor beta chains originate from one sample sequenced in a study of blood T cell repertoires in COVID-19. Profiling relied on immunoSEQ multiplex PCR, and the TCRdb table lists in-frame clones only, not all of them. The data hold fewer than 200,000 clones, with 86% observed a single time. Sequencing was carried out using PBMCs or T cells enriched from blood (not recorded which). These receptors originate from a woman aged 40 to 50 in a cohort exposed to, infected with or recovered from COVID-19 (not recorded which).

The gene calls are TRBV4-1 and TRBJ2-7, with D unclear. The CDR3 is made up of 14 amino acids. The germline gives CDR1 MGHRA, CDR2 YSYEKL. V lost 0 bases and J 6 bases, leaving 12 bases between the germline ends. Here the CDR3 DNA reads TGCGCCAGCAGCCAAGATCACCAAGCCCCCGAGCAGTACTTC. Translated: CASSQDHQAPEQYF.

This chain joins TRBV19 and TRBJ1-5; 8 bases match TRBD1. CDR3 length: 17 residues. Trimming removed 7 bases from V and 2 bases from J; junction bases left unmatched: 13. CDR1 LNHDA and CDR2 SQIVND come from the germline V gene (reference sequence). Here the CDR3 DNA reads TGTGCCAGTATAGGACAGGGAGGGCAGAGGGGCAATCAGCCCCAGCATTTT. Translated: CASIGQGGQRGNQPQHF.

CDR3: CASSLGARSTDTQYF. The DNA of the CDR3 is TGTGCCAGCAGCTTAGGGGCTCGATCCACAGATACGCAGTATTTT. The chain joins TRBV11-3 to TRBJ2-3; D is uncertain. V was cut by 1 base and J by 2 bases, with 10 bases left in between. CDR3 length equals 15 residues. CDR1 is SGHNT, CDR2 YENEEA, per germline.

The table lists this clone with a count of one. The J gene is TRBJ2-7, the V gene TRBV6-5; D perhaps matches TRBD1 (5 bases). Germline assignment: CDR1 MNHEY and CDR2 SVGAGI. The V end was cut by 2 bases, the J end by 3 bases, with 8 bases between. This CDR3 contains 13 residues. DNA for the CDR3: TGTGCCAGCAGTTACGGGGCCGGCTACGAGCAGTACTTC. Residues: CASSYGAGYEQYF.

This clone was picked up one time. The chain carries TRBV4-2 and TRBJ2-1; no clear D gene. The V gene's germline CDR1 is LGHNA and CDR2 YNFKEQ. The CDR3 has 11 residues. V was trimmed by 10 bases and J by 7 bases, leaving 11 bases between them. CDR3 nucleotide sequence: TGTGCCATCCTTCGAGATAATGAGCAGTTCTTC. It yields the protein CAILRDNEQFF.

In its sample, this clone was seen once. This chain uses TRBV5-1 with TRBJ1-4, with TRBD1 matching 9 bases. Germline lookup yields CDR1 SGHRS and CDR2 YFSETQ. The CDR3 contains 15 residues. V dropped 4 bases and J dropped 8; count of bases not matched to a gene: 9. CDR3 sequence (DNA): TGCGCCAGCAGCGAACCGGGACAGGGACGCGAAAAACTGTTTTTT. It encodes CASSEPGQGREKLFF.

The chain couples TRBV11-3 to TRBJ1-3; D may be TRBD1 (5 bases). Germline V CDR1 and CDR2: SGHNT, YENEEA. The V gene lost 0 bases and the J gene lost 7 bases, with 7 bases spanning the gap. CDR3 length equals 13 residues. CDR3 sequence: CASSLDGGNTIYF. The DNA for the CDR3 is TGTGCCAGCAGCTTAGACGGGGGGAACACCATATATTTT.

The chain is built from TRBV19 and TRBJ1-5; D is uncertain. The V end lost 3 bases, the J end lost 7 bases, and 13 bases lay between the germline ends. CDR1 and CDR2 (germline): LNHDA, SQIVND (reference sequence). The CDR3 spans 14 residues. Here the CDR3 reads CASSIRGSIQPQHF. The CDR3 DNA follows: TGTGCCAGTAGTATTCGGGGTTCTATACAGCCCCAGCATTTT.

The chain carries TRBV5-5 and TRBJ2-1, with 13 positions matching TRBD2. This CDR3 spans 19 amino acids. The germline gives CDR1 SGHKS, CDR2 YYEKEE (reference sequence). Trimming took 2 bases from V and 6 from J; bases not matched to a gene: 14. DNA for the CDR3: TGTGCCAGCAGCTTAAGTACAGGGACTAGCGGGACTTGGGGCAATGAGCAGTTCTTC. Translation: CASSLSTGTSGTWGNEQFF.

V usage is TRBV12-3 or TRBV12-4 and J usage is TRBJ2-1, with 8 nucleotides matching TRBD2. This CDR3 contains 13 residues. V lost 6 bases, J lost 7 bases, and 5 bases stayed unmatched. For the CDR3, the DNA is TGTGCCAGCAGCCCGACTAGCGTAAATGAGCAGTTCTTC. It codes for CASSPTSVNEQFF.

V and J are TRBV9 and TRBJ2-7; D might be TRBD2 (6 bases). The CDR3 is 15 amino acids. Germline V gene sequence: CDR1 SGDLS, CDR2 YYNGEE. V was trimmed by 4 bases and J by 6 bases, leaving 20 bases between them. The CDR3 loop is CASSIAGSLYSEQYF. The DNA of the CDR3 is TGTGCCAGCAGCATTGCCGGGAGCCTCTATTCCGAGCAGTACTTC.

This sequence joins TRBV2 and TRBJ1-2, with D maybe TRBD1 (5 bases). Trimming removed 2 bases at V and 7 bases at J, with 17 bases between. The CDR3 totals 15 residues. The germline V gene has CDR1 SNHLY and CDR2 FYNNEI. CDR3 sequence: CASSEIGGWVVGYTF. DNA of the CDR3: TGTGCCAGCAGTGAAATCGGGGGGTGGGTTGTTGGCTACACCTTC.

The sample holds a few counts of this clone. The V call is TRBV28, the J call TRBJ1-2; 10 positions agree with TRBD1. Trimming took 7 bases from V and 8 from J; bases not matched to a gene: 13. Per germline, CDR1 MDHEN and CDR2 SYDVKM. The CDR3 has 15 amino acids. CDR3 sequence: CASKMGQGTQGGYTF. The CDR3 DNA reads as TGTGCCAGCAAAATGGGACAGGGGACCCAAGGGGGCTACACCTTC.

The chain couples TRBV9 to TRBJ2-3, with D uncertain. Per the germline V gene, CDR1 is SGDLS and CDR2 is YYNGEE. The CDR3 extends over 13 amino acids. Trimming pared 4 bases from V and 2 bases from J, leaving 8 bases between. CDR3 sequence: CASSPSSTDTQYF. The CDR3 DNA is TGTGCCAGCAGCCCCTCCTCCACAGATACGCAGTATTTT.

The rearrangement joins TRBV27 to TRBJ1-3; D is perhaps TRBD1 (5 bases). From germline, CDR1 is MNHEY and CDR2 SMNVEV (reference sequence). This CDR3 is built from 14 residues. The V gene lost 3 bases and the J gene lost 2 bases, with 8 bases spanning the gap. The CDR3 DNA reads TGTGCCAGCAGTTTGGGGGGGACTGGAAACACCATATATTTT. The encoded protein is CASSLGGTGNTIYF.

The CDR3 sequence is CASSEGQRMNTEAFF. CDR3 coding DNA: TGTGCCAGCAGTGAGGGACAGAGGATGAACACTGAAGCTTTCTTT. V is TRBV2 and J is TRBJ1-1, with 7 bases that match TRBD1. V dropped 3 bases and J dropped 0; count of bases not matched to a gene: 4. Per germline, CDR1 SNHLY and CDR2 FYNNEI. The CDR3 loop spans 15 amino acids.

The chain couples TRBV5-4 to TRBJ1-1, with TRBD1 matching 10 bases. Germline assignment: CDR1 SGHNT and CDR2 YYREEE (reference sequence). The J segment lost 7 bases and the V segment lost 4 bases, leaving 10 bases of the junction unmatched. This CDR3 spans 15 amino acids. The CDR3 region is CASSDDRGRKNEAFF. In nucleotides, the CDR3 is TGTGCCAGCAGCGACGACAGGGGGCGCAAAAATGAAGCTTTCTTT.

V usage is TRBV2 and J usage is TRBJ1-2; 10 bases agree with TRBD1. Germline V gene data show CDR1 as SNHLY and CDR2 as FYNNEI. CDR3 length: 14 amino acids. J gave up 3 bases and V 7 bases, and 5 bases lay outside the gene matches. CDR3 nucleotides: TGTGCCAGCACCGACAGGGGGCGGGACTATGGCTACACCTTC. This encodes CASTDRGRDYGYTF.